This record covers a single T cell receptor (beta chain). Measured with immunoSEQ multiplex PCR; TCRdb has only the in-frame clones, and not every one. This table has just over 2,000,000 clones, 95% appearing once. This record belongs to a study of shared clonotypes between healthy human individuals. Study at large: Donor ages ranged 18 to 49 years: a couple of women, a few men.

Germline V gene data show CDR1 as ENHRY and CDR2 as SYGVKD. V lost 5 bases, J lost 0 bases, and 23 bases lay in between. The length of the CDR3 is 18 residues. The specimen sequenced was naive CD4+ T cells sorted from blood. Specified subset: CD45RA+ positively selected. This receptor was obtained from a man younger than 30 in good health. This chain uses TRBV10-3 with TRBJ2-7, with a weak D call TRBD1 (9 bases). CDR3 sequence: CAISRTGGSSGSSYEQYF. For the CDR3, the DNA is TGTGCCATCAGTAGAACAGGGGGCTCCAGCGGGAGCTCCTACGAGCAGTACTTC.